Presented here are 22 T cell receptor beta chains from one specimen sequenced in a study of shared clonotypes between healthy human individuals. TCRdb keeps only in-frame clones here, not all; method: immunoSEQ multiplex PCR. The sample comprises a few million clones, less than 95% of which are singletons, and around 0.35% rests with the top ten. Source material: naive CD4+ T cells from PBMCs. The subset was: CD45RA+ positively selected. The receptors come from a man aged 18 to 29 in good health. Some clones in this sample may be carry-over from other donors' samples.

V and J are TRBV30 and TRBJ2-7, with 8 positions matching TRBD2. Germline V gene lookup returns CDR1 GTSNPN and CDR2 SVGIG (reference sequence). The CDR3 extends over 18 amino acids. With 3 bases clipped from V and 0 bases from J, the junction kept 16 bases outside the gene matches. CDR3 loop: CAWRAASGGIVNSYEQYF. The CDR3 DNA is TGTGCCTGGAGGGCAGCGAGCGGGGGTATAGTTAACTCCTACGAGCAGTACTTC.

The genes are TRBV4-1 and TRBJ1-1; TRBD1 aligns across 10 bases. Per the germline V gene, CDR1 is MGHRA and CDR2 is YSYEKL. The trim removed 3 bases at V and 3 bases at J, leaving 1 base unmatched. This CDR3 has 14 residues. The CDR3 nucleotides are TGCGCCAGCAGCCATGACAGGGGGCACACTGAAGCTTTCTTT. This gives the protein CASSHDRGHTEAFF.

V and J are TRBV4-1 and TRBJ2-6; 9 bases are a match to TRBD1. The CDR3 is 19 residues long. Germline V CDR1 and CDR2: MGHRA, YSYEKL. V lost 1 base and J lost 1; bases outside the gene matches: 8. CDR3 sequence reads: CASSQAPDRGWSGANVLTF. CDR3 bases: TGCGCCAGCAGCCAAGCTCCGGACAGGGGTTGGTCTGGGGCCAACGTCCTGACTTTC.

The V and J genes are TRBV9 and TRBJ1-5; weak D call: TRBD1 (6 bases). V was clipped by 6 bases and J by 1 base, with 14 bases between them. Germline CDR1 is SGDLS and CDR2 is YYNGEE. The CDR3 length is 15 residues. CDR3 nucleotide sequence: TGTGCCAGCATCAACAGGGCAGGCAGCAATCAGCCCCAGCATTTT. This translates into CASINRAGSNQPQHF.

The rearrangement joins TRBV7-2 to TRBJ1-2, with 10 bases fitting TRBD1. CDR3 length: 15 amino acids. The germline CDR1 and CDR2 sequences are SGHTA and FQGNSA. With 5 bases clipped from V and 2 bases from J, the junction kept 5 bases outside the gene matches. The CDR3 nucleotides read TGTGCCAGCAGCAGCGGGGACAGGGGAAACTATGGCTACACCTTC. The encoded protein is CASSSGDRGNYGYTF.

The genes are TRBV9 and TRBJ1-3; D is perhaps TRBD1 (5 bases). The germline gives CDR1 SGDLS, CDR2 YYNGEE. This CDR3 contains 15 residues. V was clipped by 4 bases and J by 4 bases, with 15 bases between them. The CDR3 DNA sequence: TGTGCCAGCAGCCCTCCCGGGACTCTGGGAAACACCATATATTTT. Its protein product is CASSPPGTLGNTIYF.

This chain links TRBV7-9 with TRBJ1-4, with D uncertain. V was trimmed by 2 bases and J by 6 bases, leaving 7 bases between them. This CDR3 region has 13 residues. The germline V gene encodes CDR1 SEHNR and CDR2 FQNEAQ (reference sequence). Here the CDR3 reads CASSLTLYEKLFF. The CDR3 region has the DNA TGTGCCAGCAGCTTAACCCTTTATGAAAAACTGTTTTTT.

This clone was observed a single time. The chain combines TRBV5-4 with TRBJ2-3; 7 bases are shared with TRBD2. Germline CDR1 SGHNT, CDR2 YYREEE (reference sequence). The CDR3 is made up of 14 amino acids. V lost 2 bases, J lost 4 bases, and 4 bases stayed unmatched. CDR3 nucleotide sequence: TGTGCCAGCAGCTTTGGAGGGAGGGCAGATACGCAGTATTTT. This encodes CASSFGGRADTQYF.

The chain uses TRBV18 and TRBJ1-1; TRBD1 might be the D (5 bases). Looked up from germline, CDR1 is KGHSH and CDR2 is LQKENI. This CDR3 is 16 amino acids long. Between the trimmed V and J ends, which lost 0 bases and 2 bases, there was a span of 13 bases. In nucleotides, the CDR3 is TGTGCCAGCTCACCACCTCGGCCGACAGCCAACACTGAAGCTTTCTTT. This encodes CASSPPRPTANTEAFF.

This chain connects TRBV4-3 to TRBJ2-3, with TRBD2 matching over 15 bases. The CDR3 spans 19 residues. After removal of 0 bases from V and 9 bases from J, the junction contained 13 bases not matched to a gene. The germline gives CDR1 LGHNA, CDR2 YSLEER. The CDR3 nucleotides read TGCGCCAGCAGCCAAGATTTAGTGCCGGGACTAGCGGGAGGTTGGACGCAGTATTTT. Residues: CASSQDLVPGLAGGWTQYF.

CDR3 in DNA: TGTGCCAGTACCCCTTTTGGCCAGGGAAATGAAAAACTGTTTTTT. The encoded protein is CASTPFGQGNEKLFF. V gene TRBV19 combines with J gene TRBJ1-4; the D gene is possibly TRBD1 (5 bases). The V end was cut by 7 bases, the J end by 5 bases, with 17 bases between. The germline V gene has CDR1 LNHDA and CDR2 SQIVND (reference sequence). This CDR3 has 15 amino acids.

This chain connects TRBV7-3 to TRBJ2-1, with TRBD2 matching 12 bases. V shed 5 bases and J 5 bases; nucleotides not matched to a gene: 10. This CDR3 is 17 amino acids long. Germline V lookup: CDR1 SGHTA, CDR2 FQGTGA. CDR3 amino acids: CASSLRNRLAGDNEQFF. In DNA form, the CDR3 reads TGTGCCAGCAGCCTCAGAAACCGACTAGCGGGAGACAATGAGCAGTTCTTC.

This chain joins TRBV5-1 and TRBJ1-4, with 8 bases that match TRBD1. Germline V gene lookup returns CDR1 SGHRS and CDR2 YFSETQ. This CDR3 has 15 amino acids. After removal of 0 bases from V and 8 bases from J, the junction contained 6 bases not matched to a gene. CDR3 DNA sequence: TGCGCCAGCAGCTTGGACGGGAACAGGGGGGAAAAACTGTTTTTT. Translated: CASSLDGNRGEKLFF.

The chain carries TRBV10-3 and TRBJ1-4; perhaps TRBD1 as D (6 bases). In germline, CDR1 is ENHRY, CDR2 SYGVKD. CDR3 length: 14 amino acids. Trimming removed 3 bases from V and 10 bases from J, with 15 bases in between. The CDR3 DNA sequence: TGTGCCATCAGTGAAGGTCAGGGGACCCGAAAACTGTTTTTT. Amino acid sequence: CAISEGQGTRKLFF.

This CDR3 is CASSLNREVGTEAFF. CDR3 sequence (DNA): TGTGCCAGCAGCTTAAACCGCGAGGTCGGCACTGAAGCTTTCTTT. The V gene is TRBV7-9, the J gene TRBJ1-1; D unclear. Between the trimmed V and J ends, which lost 2 bases and 4 bases, there was a span of 14 bases. Germline CDR1 SEHNR, CDR2 FQNEAQ (reference sequence). The CDR3 has 15 residues.

V is TRBV7-9 and J is TRBJ1-1; no firm D call. The germline V gene encodes CDR1 SEHNR and CDR2 FQNEAQ (reference sequence). The CDR3 has 15 residues. Trimming left V 5 bases short and J 5 bases short, with 18 bases between. This CDR3 is CASSPSHPSGTEAFF. In DNA form, the CDR3 reads TGTGCCAGCAGCCCTAGCCACCCCTCCGGGACTGAAGCTTTCTTT.

V usage is TRBV7-8 and J usage is TRBJ1-4, with D perhaps matching TRBD1 (6 bases). Trimming removed 4 bases from V and 5 bases from J, with 11 bases in between. The CDR3 has 14 amino acids. CDR1 is SGHVS and CDR2 is FQNEAQ in the germline V gene. This CDR3 is CASSSGVHNEKLFF. The CDR3 DNA sequence: TGTGCCAGCAGCTCAGGGGTTCACAATGAAAAACTGTTTTTT.

On this clone: The same CDR3 is also encoded by other DNA sequences in this sample. This chain links TRBV5-1 with TRBJ2-1; TRBD2 matches at 10 bases. The CDR3 loop spans 17 amino acids. After removal of 0 bases from V and 0 bases from J, the junction contained 3 bases not matched to a gene. The V gene's germline CDR1 is SGHRS and CDR2 YFSETQ. The CDR3 is CASSLVPSGSSYNEQFF. For the CDR3, the DNA is TGCGCCAGCAGCTTGGTTCCTAGCGGGAGCTCCTACAATGAGCAGTTCTTC.

The chain combines TRBV28 with TRBJ2-2; 8 bases align to TRBD1. The junction had 11 bases not matched to a gene; V was cut back by 4 bases and J by 4 bases. Germline CDR1 and CDR2: MDHEN and SYDVKM. CDR3 length equals 17 residues. The DNA for the CDR3 is TGTGCCAGCAGTTCCTCGGGACAGGTCGTAGGCACCGGGGAGCTGTTTTTT. Its protein product is CASSSSGQVVGTGELFF. Filled out from reference TRBV28 and TRBJ2-2, the complete variable domain reads DVKVTQSSRYLVKRTGEKVFLECVQDMDHENMFWYRQDPGLGLRLIYFSYDVKMKEKGDIPEGYSVSREKKERFSLILESASTNQTSMYLCASSSSGQVVGTGELFFGEGSRLTVL.

A remark on this clone: This same CDR3 is encoded by further DNA sequences in the sample. V and J are TRBV5-1 and TRBJ1-3; D unresolved. CDR1 is SGHRS, CDR2 YFSETQ, per germline. The CDR3 runs 14 residues. The V end was cut by 0 bases, the J end by 0 bases, with 4 bases between. In DNA, the CDR3 is TGCGCCAGCAGCTTGGACTACTCTGGAAACACCATATATTTT. Encoded protein: CASSLDYSGNTIYF.

The chain carries TRBV6-1 and TRBJ1-2; weak D call: TRBD1 (6 bases). Germline assignment: CDR1 MNHNS and CDR2 SASEGT. The V gene lost 7 bases and the J gene lost 0 bases, with 12 bases spanning the gap. This CDR3 is built from 14 residues. The CDR3 coding sequence is TGTGCCAGCACTGTGGGGGCCTCTAACTATGGCTACACCTTC. Protein product: CASTVGASNYGYTF.

The rearrangement joins TRBV2 to TRBJ1-1; D remains unclear. This CDR3 comprises 14 residues. The germline gives CDR1 SNHLY, CDR2 FYNNEI. Trimming took off 5 bases at V and 0 bases at J, with 10 bases between the two ends. The DNA for the CDR3 is TGTGCCAGCAGTAACCAAGGGATGAACACTGAAGCTTTCTTT. As protein: CASSNQGMNTEAFF. Full variable domain (missing parts from reference TRBV2 and TRBJ1-1): EPEVTQTPSHQVTQMGQEVILRCVPISNHLYFYWYRQILGQKVEFLVSFYNNEISEKSEIFDDQFSVERPDGSNFTLKIRSTKLEDSAMYFCASSNQGMNTEAFFGQGTRLTVV.